This TCR beta chain comes out of a study of human T cells and chemical hapten exposure. Regarding the study as a whole: Every donor had alopecia, and their immune response may therefore differ from healthy people's.

TCRdb re-called the RACE reads with MiXCR, one entry per CDR3 protein. This sample has about 98,000 distinct CDR3 sequences, with less than 14% found just once. V was trimmed by 5 bases and J by 7 bases, leaving 16 bases between them. CDR1 is SGHVS and CDR2 is FQNEAQ in the germline V gene. The CDR3 is made up of 14 amino acids. In its sample, this clonotype was seen a few times. Its antigen is undetermined. The time point was: pre-sensitization, week 0. Documented treatment: therapeutic diphenylcyclopropenone sensitization with weekly scalp DPC. People who gave samples had alopecia, were 18 to 70 years old, and were suitable for DPC.

The receptor was derived from a woman aged 60-75 years with alopecia areata. Some clones in this sample may be carry-over from other donors' samples. This specimen was whole blood, taken in connection with sensitization to the hapten diphenylcyclopropenone (DPC). J is TRBJ2-3 and V is TRBV7-8; D may correspond to TRBD1 or TRBD2 (5 bases each). Here the CDR3 DNA reads TGTGCCAGCAGCACAGCCGGGGCCGAGCATACGCAGTATTTT. Its translation: CASSTAGAEHTQYF. The complete variable domain, with remaining parts taken from reference TRBV7-8 and TRBJ2-3, reads GAGVSQSPRYKVAKRGQDVALRCDPISGHVSLFWYQQALGQGPEFLTYFQNEAQLDKSGLPSDRFFAERPEGSVSTLKIQRTQQEDSAVYLCASSTAGAEHTQYFGPGTRLTVL.